The sequence of this T cell receptor beta chain was determined in a study of OX40 agonist ivuxolimab in advanced cancers. Across the study: Participants averaged approximately 65 years of age (range roughly 23 to 90) and were roughly 80% male. Partial responses were achieved by three patients, one with hepatocellular carcinoma and two with cutaneous melanoma.

Germline lookup yields CDR1 MDHEN and CDR2 SYDVKM. The CDR3 has 16 amino acids. After removal of 5 bases from V and 0 bases from J, the junction contained 7 bases not matched to a gene. Libraries were prepared by immunoSEQ multiplex PCR; TCRdb keeps only in-frame clonotypes and omits some of them. The sample shows some 15,000 clones, over 60% of them seen only once. This TCR derives from an adult with an advanced solid tumor such as melanoma, head and neck, liver or kidney cancer. Sequencing was performed on CD4+ or CD8+ T cells sorted from blood, taken in a trial of the OX40 agonist ivuxolimab. V gene TRBV28 combines with J gene TRBJ2-7; TRBD2 matches at 10 bases. The CDR3 DNA sequence: TGTGCCAGCAGTACCGGACTAGCGGTAATCTCCTACGAGCAGTACTTC. Amino acids: CASSTGLAVISYEQYF.